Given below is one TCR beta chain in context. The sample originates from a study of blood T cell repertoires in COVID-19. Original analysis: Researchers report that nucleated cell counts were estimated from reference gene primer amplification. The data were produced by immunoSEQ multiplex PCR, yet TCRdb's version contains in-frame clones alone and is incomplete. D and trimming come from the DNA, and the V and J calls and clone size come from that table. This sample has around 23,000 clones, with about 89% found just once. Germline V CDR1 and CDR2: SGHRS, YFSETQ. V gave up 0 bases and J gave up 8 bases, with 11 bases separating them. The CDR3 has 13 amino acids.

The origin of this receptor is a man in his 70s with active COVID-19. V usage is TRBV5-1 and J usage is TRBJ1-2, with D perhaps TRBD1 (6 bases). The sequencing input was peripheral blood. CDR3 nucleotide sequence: TGCGCCAGCAGCTTGGCGGCAGGGGAAGGCTACACCTTC. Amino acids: CASSLAAGEGYTF.